The T cell receptor (beta chain) under discussion was sequenced for a study of blood T cell repertoires in COVID-19. Study details: Sites in the United States, Italy and Spain provided acute and convalescent COVID-19 samples.

This clone was detected once. Source study methods: Estimates of nucleated cell counts were drawn from the amplification of reference gene primers. The protocol was immunoSEQ multiplex PCR, while the TCRdb copy is restricted to in-frame clones and leaves out a portion. The DNA gave D and trimming, while V, J and clone size come from that table. The sample shows around 19,000 clones, roughly 90% of them seen only once. The junction had 12 bases not matched to a gene; V was cut back by 8 bases and J by 7 bases. This CDR3 is 15 amino acids long. This receptor was taken from a human donor in a cohort sampled during active COVID-19. Sequenced: peripheral blood. The chain joins TRBV23-1 to TRBJ2-1; 9 bases are a match to TRBD1. TRBV23-1 is labeled an ORF, and its function is uncertain. The CDR3 here is CASRPGTGISNEQFF. The CDR3 nucleotides are TGCGCCAGCCGCCCCGGGACAGGGATTTCGAATGAGCAGTTCTTC.